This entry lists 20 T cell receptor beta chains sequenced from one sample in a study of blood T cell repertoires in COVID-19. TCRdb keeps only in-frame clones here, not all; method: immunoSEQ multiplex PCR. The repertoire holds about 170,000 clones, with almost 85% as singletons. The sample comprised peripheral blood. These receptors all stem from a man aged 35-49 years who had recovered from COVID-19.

The CDR3 DNA follows: TGTGCCAGCAGTACAGATAACACTGAAGCTTTCTTT. Its translation: CASSTDNTEAFF. V and J are TRBV12-3 or TRBV12-4 and TRBJ1-1; D is unresolved. The CDR3 loop spans 12 amino acids. The V gene lost 5 bases and the J gene lost 2 bases, with 6 bases spanning the gap.

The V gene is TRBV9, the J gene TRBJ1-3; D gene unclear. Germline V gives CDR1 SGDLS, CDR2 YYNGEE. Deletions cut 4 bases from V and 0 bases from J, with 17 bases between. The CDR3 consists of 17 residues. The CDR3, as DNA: TGTGCCAGCAGCCTCCGACACCGCAGAGACTCTGGAAACACCATATATTTT. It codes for CASSLRHRRDSGNTIYF.

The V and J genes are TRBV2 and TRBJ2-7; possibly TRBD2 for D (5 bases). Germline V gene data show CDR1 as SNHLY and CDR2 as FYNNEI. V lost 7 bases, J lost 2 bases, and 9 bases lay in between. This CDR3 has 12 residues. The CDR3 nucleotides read TGTGCCAGCAAGGACTTAGCCTACGAGCAGTACTTC. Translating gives CASKDLAYEQYF. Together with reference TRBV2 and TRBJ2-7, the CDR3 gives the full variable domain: EPEVTQTPSHQVTQMGQEVILRCVPISNHLYFYWYRQILGQKVEFLVSFYNNEISEKSEIFDDQFSVERPDGSNFTLKIRSTKLEDSAMYFCASKDLAYEQYFGPGTRLTVT.

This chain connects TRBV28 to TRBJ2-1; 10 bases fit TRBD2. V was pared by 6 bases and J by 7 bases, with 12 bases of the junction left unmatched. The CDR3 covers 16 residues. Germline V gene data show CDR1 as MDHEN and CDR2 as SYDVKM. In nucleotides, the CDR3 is TGTGCCAGCAGAAGACTAGCGGGCTCGGGGGTGAATGAGCAGTTCTTC. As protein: CASRRLAGSGVNEQFF.

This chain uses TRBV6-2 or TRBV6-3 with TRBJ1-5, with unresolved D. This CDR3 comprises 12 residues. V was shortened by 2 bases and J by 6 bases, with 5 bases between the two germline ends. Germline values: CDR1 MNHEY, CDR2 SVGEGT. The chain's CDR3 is CASSYPGQPQHF. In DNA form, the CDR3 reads TGTGCCAGCAGTTACCCAGGTCAGCCCCAGCATTTT.

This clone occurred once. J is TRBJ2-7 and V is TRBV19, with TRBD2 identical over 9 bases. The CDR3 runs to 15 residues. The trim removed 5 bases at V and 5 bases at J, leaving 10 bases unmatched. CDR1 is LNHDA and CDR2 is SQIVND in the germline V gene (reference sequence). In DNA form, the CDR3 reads TGTGCCAGTAGTGCGTCCGGGACTAGCCACCACGAGCAGTACTTC. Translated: CASSASGTSHHEQYF. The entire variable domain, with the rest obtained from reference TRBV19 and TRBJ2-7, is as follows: DGGITQSPKYLFRKEGQNVTLSCEQNLNHDAMYWYRQDPGQGLRLIYYSQIVNDFQKGDIAEGYSVSREKKESFPLTVTSAQKNPTAFYLCASSASGTSHHEQYFGPGTRLTVT.

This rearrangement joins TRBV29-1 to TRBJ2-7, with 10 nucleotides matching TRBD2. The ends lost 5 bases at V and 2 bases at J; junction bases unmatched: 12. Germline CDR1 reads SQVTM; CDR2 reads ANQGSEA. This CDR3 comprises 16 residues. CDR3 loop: CSVWTSGPVGAYEQYF. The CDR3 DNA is TGCAGCGTTTGGACTAGCGGACCTGTGGGGGCCTACGAGCAGTACTTC.

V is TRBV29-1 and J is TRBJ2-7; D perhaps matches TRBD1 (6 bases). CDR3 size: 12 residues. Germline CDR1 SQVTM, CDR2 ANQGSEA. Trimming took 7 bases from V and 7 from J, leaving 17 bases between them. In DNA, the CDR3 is TGCAGCGCCCCGGGGCCGAGGGGGGAGCAGTACTTC. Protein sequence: CSAPGPRGEQYF.

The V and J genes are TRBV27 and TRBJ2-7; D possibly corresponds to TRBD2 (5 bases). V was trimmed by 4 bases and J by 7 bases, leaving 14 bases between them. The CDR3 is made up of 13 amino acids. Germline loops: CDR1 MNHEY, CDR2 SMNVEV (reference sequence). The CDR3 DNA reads TGTGCCAGCAGTTCGGACTTAGGTAGGGAGCAGTACTTC. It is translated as CASSSDLGREQYF.

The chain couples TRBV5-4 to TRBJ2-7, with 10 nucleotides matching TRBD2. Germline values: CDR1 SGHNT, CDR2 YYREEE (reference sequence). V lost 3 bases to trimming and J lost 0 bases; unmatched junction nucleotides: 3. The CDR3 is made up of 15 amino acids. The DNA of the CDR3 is TGTGCCAGCAGCTCGCCTAGCGGGGGCTCCTACGAGCAGTACTTC. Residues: CASSSPSGGSYEQYF.

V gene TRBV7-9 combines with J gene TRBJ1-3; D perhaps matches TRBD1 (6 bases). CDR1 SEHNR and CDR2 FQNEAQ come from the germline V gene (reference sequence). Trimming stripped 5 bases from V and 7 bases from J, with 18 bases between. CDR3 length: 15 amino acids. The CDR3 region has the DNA TGTGCCAGCAGCACCCGACAGGCTCGTGGGAACACCATATATTTT. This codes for CASSTRQARGNTIYF.

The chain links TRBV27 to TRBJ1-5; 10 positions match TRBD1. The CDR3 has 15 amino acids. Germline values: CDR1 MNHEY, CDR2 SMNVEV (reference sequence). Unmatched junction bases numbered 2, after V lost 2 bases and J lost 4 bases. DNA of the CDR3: TGTGCCAGCAGTTTAATGGGACAGGGGAATCAGCCCCAGCATTTT. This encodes CASSLMGQGNQPQHF.

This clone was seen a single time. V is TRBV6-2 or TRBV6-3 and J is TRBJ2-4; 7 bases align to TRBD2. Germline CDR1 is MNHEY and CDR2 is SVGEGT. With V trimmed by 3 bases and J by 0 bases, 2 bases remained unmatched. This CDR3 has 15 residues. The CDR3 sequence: CASSYGLVAKNIQYF. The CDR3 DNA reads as TGTGCCAGCAGTTATGGACTAGTAGCCAAAAACATTCAGTACTTC.

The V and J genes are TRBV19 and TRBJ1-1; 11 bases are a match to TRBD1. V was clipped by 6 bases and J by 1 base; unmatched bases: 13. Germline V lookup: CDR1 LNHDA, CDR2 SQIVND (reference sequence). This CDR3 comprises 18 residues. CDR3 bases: TGTGCCAGTAGCCAGACCGGGACAGGGGGTTTTGGGAACACTGAAGCTTTCTTT. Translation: CASSQTGTGGFGNTEAFF.

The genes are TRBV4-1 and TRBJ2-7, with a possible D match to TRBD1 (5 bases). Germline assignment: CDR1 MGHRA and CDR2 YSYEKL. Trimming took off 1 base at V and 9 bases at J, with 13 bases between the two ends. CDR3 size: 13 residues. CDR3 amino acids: CASSQAPDSPQYF. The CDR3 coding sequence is TGCGCCAGCAGCCAAGCGCCCGACAGCCCGCAGTACTTC.

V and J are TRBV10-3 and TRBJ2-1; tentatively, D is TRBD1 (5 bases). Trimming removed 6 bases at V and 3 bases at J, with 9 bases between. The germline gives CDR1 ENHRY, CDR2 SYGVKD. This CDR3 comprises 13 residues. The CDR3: CAIRKDNYNEQFF. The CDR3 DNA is TGTGCCATCAGAAAGGACAACTACAATGAGCAGTTCTTC.

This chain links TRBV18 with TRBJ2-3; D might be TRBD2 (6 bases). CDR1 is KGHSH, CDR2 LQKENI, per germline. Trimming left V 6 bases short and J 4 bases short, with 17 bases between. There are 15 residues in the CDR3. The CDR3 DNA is TGTGCCAGCTCGCCGGAGTGGCGGAGGGCAGATACGCAGTATTTT. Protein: CASSPEWRRADTQYF. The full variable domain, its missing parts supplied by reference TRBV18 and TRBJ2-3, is NAGVMQNPRHLVRRRGQEARLRCSPMKGHSHVYWYRQLPEEGLKFMVYLQKENIIDESGMPKERFSAEFPKEGPSILRIQQVVRGDSAAYFCASSPEWRRADTQYFGPGTRLTVL.

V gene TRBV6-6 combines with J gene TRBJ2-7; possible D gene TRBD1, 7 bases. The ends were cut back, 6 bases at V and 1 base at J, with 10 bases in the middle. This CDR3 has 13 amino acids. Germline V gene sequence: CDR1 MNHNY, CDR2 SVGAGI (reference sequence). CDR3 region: CASRAGGSYEQYF. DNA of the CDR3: TGTGCCAGCAGGGCAGGGGGGTCCTACGAGCAGTACTTC.

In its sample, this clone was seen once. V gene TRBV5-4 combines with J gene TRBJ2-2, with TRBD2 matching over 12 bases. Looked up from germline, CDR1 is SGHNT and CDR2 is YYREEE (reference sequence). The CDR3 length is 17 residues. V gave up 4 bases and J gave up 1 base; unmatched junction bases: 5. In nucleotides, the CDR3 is TGTGCCAGCAGCCGACTAGCGGGGGCCAAGAACACCGGGGAGCTGTTTTTT. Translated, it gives CASSRLAGAKNTGELFF.

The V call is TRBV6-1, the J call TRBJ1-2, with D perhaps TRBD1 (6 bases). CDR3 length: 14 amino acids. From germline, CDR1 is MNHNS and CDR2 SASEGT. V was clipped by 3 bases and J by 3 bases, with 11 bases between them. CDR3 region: CASSEGGLHYGYTF. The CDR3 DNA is TGTGCCAGCAGTGAGGGGGGGCTCCACTATGGCTACACCTTC.